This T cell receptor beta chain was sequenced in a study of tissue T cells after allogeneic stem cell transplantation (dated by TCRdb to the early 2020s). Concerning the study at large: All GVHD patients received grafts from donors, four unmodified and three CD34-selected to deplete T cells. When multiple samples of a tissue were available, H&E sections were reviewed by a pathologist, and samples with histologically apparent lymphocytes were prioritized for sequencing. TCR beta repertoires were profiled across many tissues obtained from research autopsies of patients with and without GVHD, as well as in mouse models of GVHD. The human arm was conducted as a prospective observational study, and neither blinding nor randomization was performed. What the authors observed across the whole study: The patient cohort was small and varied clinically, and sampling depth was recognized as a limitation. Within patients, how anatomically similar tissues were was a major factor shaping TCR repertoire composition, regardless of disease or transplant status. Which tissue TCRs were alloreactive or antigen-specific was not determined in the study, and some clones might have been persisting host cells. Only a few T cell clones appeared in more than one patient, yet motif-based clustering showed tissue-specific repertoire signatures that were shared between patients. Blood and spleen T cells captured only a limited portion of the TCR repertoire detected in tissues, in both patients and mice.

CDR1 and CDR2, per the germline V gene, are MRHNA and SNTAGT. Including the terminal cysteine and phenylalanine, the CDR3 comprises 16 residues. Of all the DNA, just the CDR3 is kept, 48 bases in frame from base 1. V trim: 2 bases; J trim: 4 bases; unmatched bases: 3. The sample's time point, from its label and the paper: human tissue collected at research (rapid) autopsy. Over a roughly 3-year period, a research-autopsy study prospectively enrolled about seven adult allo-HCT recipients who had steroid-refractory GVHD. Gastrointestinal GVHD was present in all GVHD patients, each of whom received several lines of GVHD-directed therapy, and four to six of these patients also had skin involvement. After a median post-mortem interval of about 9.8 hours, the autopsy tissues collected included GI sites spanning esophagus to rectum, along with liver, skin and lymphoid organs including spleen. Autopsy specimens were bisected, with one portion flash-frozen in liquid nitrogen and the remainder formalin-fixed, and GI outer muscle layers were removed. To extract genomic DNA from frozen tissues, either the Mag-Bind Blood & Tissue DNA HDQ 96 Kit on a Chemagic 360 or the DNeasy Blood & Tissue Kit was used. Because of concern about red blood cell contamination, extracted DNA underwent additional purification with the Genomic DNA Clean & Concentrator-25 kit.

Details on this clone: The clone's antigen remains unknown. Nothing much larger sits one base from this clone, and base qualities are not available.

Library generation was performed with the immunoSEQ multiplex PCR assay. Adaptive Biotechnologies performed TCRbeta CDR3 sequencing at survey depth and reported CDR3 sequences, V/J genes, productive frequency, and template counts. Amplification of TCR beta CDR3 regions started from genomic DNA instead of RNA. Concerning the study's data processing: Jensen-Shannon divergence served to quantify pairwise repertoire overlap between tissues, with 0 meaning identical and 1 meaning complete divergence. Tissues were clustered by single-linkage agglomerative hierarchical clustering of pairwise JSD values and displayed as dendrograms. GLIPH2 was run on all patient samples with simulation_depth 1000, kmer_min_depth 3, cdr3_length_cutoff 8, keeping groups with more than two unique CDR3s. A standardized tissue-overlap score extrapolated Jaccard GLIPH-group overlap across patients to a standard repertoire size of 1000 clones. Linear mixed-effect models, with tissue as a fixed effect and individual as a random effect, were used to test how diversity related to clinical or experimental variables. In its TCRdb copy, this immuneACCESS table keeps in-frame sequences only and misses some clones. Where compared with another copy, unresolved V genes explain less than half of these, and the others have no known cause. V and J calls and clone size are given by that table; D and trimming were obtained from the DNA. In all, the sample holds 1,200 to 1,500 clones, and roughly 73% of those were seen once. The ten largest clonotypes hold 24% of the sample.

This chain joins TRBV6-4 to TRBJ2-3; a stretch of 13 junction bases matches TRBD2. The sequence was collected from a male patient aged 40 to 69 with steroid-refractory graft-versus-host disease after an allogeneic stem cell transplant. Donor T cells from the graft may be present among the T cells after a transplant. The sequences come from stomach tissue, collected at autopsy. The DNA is TGTGCCAGCAGTGACGGGGGACTAGCGGGGTCAGATACGCAGTATTTT. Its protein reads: CASSDGGLAGSDTQYF.